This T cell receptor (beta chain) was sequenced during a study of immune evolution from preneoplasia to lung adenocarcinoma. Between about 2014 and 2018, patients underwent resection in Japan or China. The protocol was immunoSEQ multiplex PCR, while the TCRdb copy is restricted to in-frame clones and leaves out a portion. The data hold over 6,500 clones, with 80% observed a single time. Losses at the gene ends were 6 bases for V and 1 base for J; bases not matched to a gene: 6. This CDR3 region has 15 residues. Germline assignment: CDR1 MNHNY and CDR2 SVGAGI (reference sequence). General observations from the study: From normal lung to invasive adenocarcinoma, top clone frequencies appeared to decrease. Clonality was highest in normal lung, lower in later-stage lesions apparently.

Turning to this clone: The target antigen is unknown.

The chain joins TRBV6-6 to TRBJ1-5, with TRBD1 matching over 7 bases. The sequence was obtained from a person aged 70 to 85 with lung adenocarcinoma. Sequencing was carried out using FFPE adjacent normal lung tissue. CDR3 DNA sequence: TGTGCCAGCAGCCCGACAGGGTCAAGCAATCAGCCCCAGCATTTT. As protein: CASSPTGSSNQPQHF.